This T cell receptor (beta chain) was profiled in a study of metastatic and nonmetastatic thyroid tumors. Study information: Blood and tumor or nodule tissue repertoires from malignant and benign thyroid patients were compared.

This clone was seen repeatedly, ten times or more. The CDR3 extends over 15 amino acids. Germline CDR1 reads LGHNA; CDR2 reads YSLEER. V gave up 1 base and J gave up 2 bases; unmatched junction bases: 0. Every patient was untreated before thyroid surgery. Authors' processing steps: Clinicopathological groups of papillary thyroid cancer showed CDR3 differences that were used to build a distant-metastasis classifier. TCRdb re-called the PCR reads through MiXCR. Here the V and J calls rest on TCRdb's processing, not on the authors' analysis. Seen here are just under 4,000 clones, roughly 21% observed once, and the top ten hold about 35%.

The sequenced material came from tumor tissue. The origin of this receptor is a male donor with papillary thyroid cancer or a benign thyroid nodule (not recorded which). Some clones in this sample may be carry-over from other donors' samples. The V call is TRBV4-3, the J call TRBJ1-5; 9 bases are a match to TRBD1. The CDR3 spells CASSQGTGGNQPQHF. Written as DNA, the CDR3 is TGCGCCAGCAGCCAAGGGACAGGGGGCAATCAGCCCCAGCATTTT.